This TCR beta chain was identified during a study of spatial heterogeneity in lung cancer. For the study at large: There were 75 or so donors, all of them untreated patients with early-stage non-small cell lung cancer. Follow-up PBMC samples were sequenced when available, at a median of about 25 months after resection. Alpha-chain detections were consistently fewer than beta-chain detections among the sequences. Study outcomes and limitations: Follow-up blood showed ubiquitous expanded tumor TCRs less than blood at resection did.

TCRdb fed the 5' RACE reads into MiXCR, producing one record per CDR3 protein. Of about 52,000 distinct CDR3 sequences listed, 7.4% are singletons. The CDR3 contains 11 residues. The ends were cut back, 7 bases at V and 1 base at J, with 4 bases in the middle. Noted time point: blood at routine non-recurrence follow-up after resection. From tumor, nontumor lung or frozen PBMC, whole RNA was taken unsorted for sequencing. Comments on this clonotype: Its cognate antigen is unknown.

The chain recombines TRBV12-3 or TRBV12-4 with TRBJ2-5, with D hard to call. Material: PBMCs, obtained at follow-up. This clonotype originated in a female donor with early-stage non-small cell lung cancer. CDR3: CASTVQETQYF. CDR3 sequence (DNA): TGTGCCAGCACAGTCCAAGAGACCCAGTACTTC.